The 10 T cell receptor beta chains below all came from one sample that was sequenced in a study of cytomegalovirus exposure and HLA in healthy donors. PCR primers comprised 60 Vbeta and 13 Jbeta primers. Using immunoSEQ multiplex PCR, the repertoire was profiled, and TCRdb retains in-frame clones only, with some absent. In the table there are about 210,000 clones, approximately 79% of which are singletons. Material for sequencing was PBMCs. Receptor source: a male donor in good health and CMV-seronegative.

This chain uses TRBV19 with TRBJ1-4, with D tentatively TRBD1 (6 bases). CDR1 is LNHDA, CDR2 SQIVND, per germline (reference sequence). V shed 3 bases and J shed 6 bases, with 8 bases lying between them. The CDR3 has 13 amino acids. CDR3 DNA sequence: TGTGCCAGTAGTATTCACAGGGATGAAAAACTGTTTTTT. Its translation: CASSIHRDEKLFF.

The chain employs TRBV7-9 and TRBJ2-2; D unclear. V dropped 7 bases and J dropped 8 bases, with 8 bases sitting between them. This CDR3 is built from 11 residues. Germline lookup yields CDR1 SEHNR and CDR2 FQNEAQ (reference sequence). The CDR3 nucleotides read TGTGCCAGCACTCTAGAAGGGGAGCTGTTTTTT. This sequence encodes CASTLEGELFF.

The gene calls are TRBV11-2 and TRBJ1-4; TRBD1 aligns across 8 bases. Losses at the gene ends were 3 bases for V and 7 bases for J; bases not matched to a gene: 4. The CDR3 has 14 amino acids. CDR1 and CDR2 (germline): SGHAT, FQNNGV. The CDR3 nucleotides are TGTGCCAGCAGCTTCGGGACAGGTTTTGAAAAACTGTTTTTT. It specifies CASSFGTGFEKLFF.

V gene TRBV19 combines with J gene TRBJ2-7, with a possible D match to TRBD1 (6 bases). The length of the CDR3 is 14 residues. Deletions cut 4 bases from V and 1 base from J, with 11 bases between. Germline V gene data show CDR1 as LNHDA and CDR2 as SQIVND (reference sequence). The CDR3 sequence: CASSTTGTSYEQYF. The DNA of the CDR3 is TGTGCCAGTAGTACAACCGGGACATCCTACGAGCAGTACTTC. Complete variable domain (other parts from reference TRBV19 and TRBJ2-7): DGGITQSPKYLFRKEGQNVTLSCEQNLNHDAMYWYRQDPGQGLRLIYYSQIVNDFQKGDIAEGYSVSREKKESFPLTVTSAQKNPTAFYLCASSTTGTSYEQYFGPGTRLTVT.

The V call is TRBV20-1, the J call TRBJ2-3; 7 bases line up with TRBD1. The CDR3 spans 11 residues. The V and J ends lost 5 bases and 11 bases, in that order; junction bases with no gene match: 7. The germline CDR1 and CDR2 sequences are DFQATT and SNEGSKA (reference sequence). For the CDR3, the DNA is TGCAGTGCTCCAACAGGGGCCAGGCAGTATTTT. The encoded protein is CSAPTGARQYF.

J is TRBJ1-2 and V is TRBV5-1; TRBD1 agrees at 9 bases. CDR1 SGHRS and CDR2 YFSETQ come from the germline V gene. V dropped 0 bases and J dropped 4; count of bases not matched to a gene: 7. This CDR3 region has 16 residues. The CDR3 DNA is TGCGCCAGCAGCTTGGCCGGGACAGGGTTCAGCTATGGCTACACCTTC. It is translated as CASSLAGTGFSYGYTF.

V gene TRBV6-5 combines with J gene TRBJ1-1, with TRBD1 matching 7 bases. This CDR3 has 16 amino acids. Germline lookup yields CDR1 MNHEY and CDR2 SVGAGI. The trim removed 4 bases at V and 4 bases at J, leaving 12 bases unmatched. The CDR3 region is CASSSFIPTGPTEAFF. The CDR3 DNA reads as TGTGCCAGCAGTTCCTTTATTCCGACAGGGCCCACTGAAGCTTTCTTT.

This chain links TRBV28 with TRBJ2-5, with 10 bases that match TRBD2. This CDR3 is built from 15 residues. Trimming took 7 bases from V and 1 from J; bases not matched to a gene: 6. Germline loops: CDR1 MDHEN, CDR2 SYDVKM. The CDR3 sequence is CASIQLAGSQETQYF. The CDR3 nucleotides are TGTGCCAGCATCCAACTAGCGGGAAGCCAAGAGACCCAGTACTTC.

The J gene is TRBJ2-7, the V gene TRBV9, with 10 bases fitting TRBD2. Germline loops: CDR1 SGDLS, CDR2 YYNGEE. The CDR3 has 16 residues. V gave up 0 bases and J gave up 4 bases; unmatched junction bases: 7. The CDR3 nucleotides are TGTGCCAGCAGCGTAGGGGGACTAGCGTCGGAGTACGAGCAGTACTTC. Its protein product is CASSVGGLASEYEQYF.

The chain has TRBV10-3 and TRBJ2-7, with D tentatively TRBD1 (6 bases). Trimming removed 10 bases at V and 2 bases at J, with 15 bases between. CDR3 length equals 13 residues. The germline V gene encodes CDR1 ENHRY and CDR2 SYGVKD. The CDR3 here is CASHRDKAYEQYF. CDR3 DNA sequence: TGTGCCAGCCACCGGGACAAGGCCTACGAGCAGTACTTC.